The 19 T cell receptor beta chains presented below share a single source sample, sequenced in a study of blood T cell repertoires in COVID-19. Sequenced by immunoSEQ multiplex PCR; TCRdb stores in-frame clones only, minus some. The repertoire consists of tens of thousands of clones, with about four fifths occurring once and the leading ten covering less than 20%. The specimen sequenced was peripheral blood. Receptors were obtained from a woman of 80 years or more with acute or convalescent COVID-19.

This clone occurred many times. The chain combines TRBV27 with TRBJ2-3, with D perhaps TRBD1 (5 bases). The CDR3 is 14 amino acids. Germline values: CDR1 MNHEY, CDR2 SMNVEV (reference sequence). Trimming stripped 2 bases from V and 3 bases from J, with 9 bases between. Written as DNA, the CDR3 is TGTGCCAGCAGTTTAGGGTCAGGGACAGATACGCAGTATTTT. Translation gives CASSLGSGTDTQYF.

This clone is a singleton in its sample. The chain combines TRBV18 with TRBJ2-3; the match to TRBD1 covers 7 bases. Germline V gives CDR1 KGHSH, CDR2 LQKENI. The CDR3 spans 14 residues. The V segment lost 2 bases and the J segment 5 bases; nucleotides outside the gene matches: 4. The CDR3, as DNA: TGTGCCAGCTCACCAGGGACAGCCCTAGATACGCAGTATTTT. Protein product: CASSPGTALDTQYF.

The chain carries TRBV18 and TRBJ2-1, with TRBD2 matching 15 bases. Germline V gene sequence: CDR1 KGHSH, CDR2 LQKENI. The CDR3 has 16 amino acids. J gave up 6 bases and V 1 base, and 1 base lay outside the gene matches. CDR3 sequence (DNA): TGTGCCAGCTCACCACTGGGACTAGCGGGGGGCAATGAGCAGTTCTTC. Amino acids: CASSPLGLAGGNEQFF.

The chain links TRBV7-3 to TRBJ2-3, with 10 bases lining up with TRBD2. Trimming at V came to 5 bases and at J to 5 bases, leaving 7 bases not matched to a gene. CDR1 is SGHTA and CDR2 is FQGTGA in the germline V gene. CDR3 length: 15 amino acids. The CDR3 loop reads CASSLLAGPKDTQYF. The CDR3 coding sequence is TGTGCCAGCAGCCTACTAGCGGGGCCGAAAGATACGCAGTATTTT.

The CDR3, as DNA: TGTGCCAGCAGTTCGAACAGGAATCAGCCCCAGCATTTT. Amino acid sequence: CASSSNRNQPQHF. V and J are TRBV28 and TRBJ1-5; a weak D match, TRBD1 (5 bases). V was shortened by 4 bases and J by 4 bases, with 8 bases between the two germline ends. This CDR3 is built from 13 residues. Looked up from germline, CDR1 is MDHEN and CDR2 is SYDVKM.

CDR3 in DNA: TGCGCCAGCAGCCCGGGACAGGGAGCTTTCTTT. It yields the protein CASSPGQGAFF. V usage is TRBV4-1 and J usage is TRBJ1-1, with 9 bases fitting TRBD1. The CDR3 loop spans 11 amino acids. Germline trimming cut 4 bases from V and 10 bases from J; bases unmatched to any gene: 1. CDR1 and CDR2 (germline): MGHRA, YSYEKL.

The V gene is TRBV28, the J gene TRBJ2-7, with unresolved D. V lost 2 bases and J lost 7, with 6 bases in between. Per the germline V gene, CDR1 is MDHEN and CDR2 is SYDVKM. CDR3 length: 11 amino acids. The CDR3 DNA follows: TGTGCCAGCAGTTTACAGAGGGAGCAGTACTTC. Its protein product is CASSLQREQYF.

The V gene is TRBV11-2, the J gene TRBJ2-7; TRBD2 matches at 10 bases. The V gene end was trimmed by 1 base and the J gene end by 4 bases; junction bases not matched to a gene: 4. The CDR3 sequence is 15 residues long. Germline CDR1 and CDR2: SGHAT and FQNNGV. The CDR3 here is CASSLGASGGYEQYF. The CDR3 DNA sequence: TGTGCCAGCAGCTTAGGAGCTAGCGGGGGTTACGAGCAGTACTTC.

The chain joins TRBV4-1 to TRBJ1-6, with D perhaps TRBD1 (5 bases). Germline V gene data show CDR1 as MGHRA and CDR2 as YSYEKL. With 4 bases removed from V and 8 bases from J, the gap between germline ends came to 6 bases. The CDR3 consists of 12 residues. CDR3 coding DNA: TGCGCCAGCAGCCCAGGGTATTCACCCCTCCACTTT. Translated: CASSPGYSPLHF.

J is TRBJ1-4 and V is TRBV20-1; 9 nucleotides line up with TRBD1. Trimming took 6 bases from V and 15 from J; bases not matched to a gene: 8. The CDR3 sequence is 11 residues long. CDR1 and CDR2 from the germline V gene are DFQATT and SNEGSKA (reference sequence). CDR3 protein: CSALGQGPLFF. The CDR3 DNA reads TGCAGTGCCCTTGGACAGGGGCCATTGTTTTTT.

The J gene is TRBJ1-5, the V gene TRBV10-3; 7 bases are shared with TRBD1. The CDR3 has 13 amino acids. Germline CDR1 and CDR2: ENHRY and SYGVKD. Losses at the gene ends were 8 bases for V and 5 bases for J; bases not matched to a gene: 6. The CDR3: CAIGTGQDQPQHF. The DNA of the CDR3 is TGTGCCATCGGGACTGGACAGGATCAGCCCCAGCATTTT.

The V gene is TRBV7-2, the J gene TRBJ1-6; 10 bases fit TRBD1. Germline V gives CDR1 SGHTA, CDR2 FQGNSA. This CDR3 has 19 amino acids. After removal of 2 bases from V and 5 bases from J, the junction contained 12 bases not matched to a gene. CDR3 protein: CASSLNLGQGIRNNSPLHF. CDR3 DNA: TGTGCCAGCAGCTTAAATCTGGGACAGGGGATCCGGAATAATTCACCCCTCCACTTT.

The rearrangement uses TRBV11-2 and TRBJ1-2; D gene unclear. The CDR3 has 12 amino acids. Trimming stripped 2 bases from V and 10 bases from J, with 11 bases between. Germline V CDR1 and CDR2: SGHAT, FQNNGV. The CDR3: CASSLPRQTYTF. In DNA form, the CDR3 reads TGTGCCAGCAGCTTACCCCGACAAACCTACACCTTC.

The chain has TRBV11-3 and TRBJ1-6; D remains ambiguous. CDR3 length: 14 residues. Trimming cost V 0 bases and J 9 bases, with 9 bases left between them. Germline CDR1 reads SGHNT; CDR2 reads YENEEA. CDR3: CASSLDTRGSPLHF. The CDR3 DNA is TGTGCCAGCAGCTTAGACACCCGGGGTTCACCCCTCCACTTT.

V is TRBV11-2 and J is TRBJ1-1, with TRBD1 matching over 10 bases. V lost 5 bases, J lost 7 bases, and 7 bases stayed unmatched. This CDR3 has 14 amino acids. Germline V CDR1 and CDR2: SGHAT, FQNNGV. CDR3 DNA: TGTGCCAGCAGCCCCCGACAGGGGGCGCGTGAAGCTTTCTTT. It translates to CASSPRQGAREAFF.

This rearrangement joins TRBV2 to TRBJ1-1, with a weak D call TRBD1 (5 bases). Trimming took off 6 bases at V and 3 bases at J, with 11 bases between the two ends. The CDR3 is 13 residues long. The germline V gene has CDR1 SNHLY and CDR2 FYNNEI. The CDR3 DNA follows: TGTGCCAGCAGCCCGGGACTCGACACTGAAGCTTTCTTT. Residues: CASSPGLDTEAFF. The full variable domain, with the rest looked up from reference TRBV2 and TRBJ1-1, is EPEVTQTPSHQVTQMGQEVILRCVPISNHLYFYWYRQILGQKVEFLVSFYNNEISEKSEIFDDQFSVERPDGSNFTLKIRSTKLEDSAMYFCASSPGLDTEAFFGQGTRLTVV.

This clone has only a few counts. CDR3 DNA: TGTGCCAGCAGTTCCATCGAGGGACAGGTGAACACTGAAGCTTTCTTT. This sequence encodes CASSSIEGQVNTEAFF. The chain carries TRBV11-2 and TRBJ1-1; TRBD1 matches 8 bases. The CDR3 is made up of 16 amino acids. Germline V lookup: CDR1 SGHAT, CDR2 FQNNGV. V gave up 6 bases and J gave up 0 bases; unmatched junction bases: 9.

The V gene is TRBV7-3, the J gene TRBJ2-7; TRBD2 aligns across 7 bases. Trimming at V came to 7 bases and at J to 1 base, leaving 13 bases not matched to a gene. Germline V gene data show CDR1 as SGHTA and CDR2 as FQGTGA. CDR3 length equals 16 residues. The CDR3 is CASNLKAGRSSYEQYF. CDR3 bases: TGTGCCAGCAATCTCAAAGCGGGGAGGTCATCCTACGAGCAGTACTTC.

V usage is TRBV30 and J usage is TRBJ1-1; D not resolved. V lost 2 bases to trimming and J lost 1 base, with 8 bases between them. Germline assignment: CDR1 GTSNPN and CDR2 SVGIG (reference sequence). The CDR3 covers 13 residues. The CDR3, as DNA: TGTGCCTGGAGTCGTACGGGGAACACTGAAGCTTTCTTT. This translates into CAWSRTGNTEAFF.